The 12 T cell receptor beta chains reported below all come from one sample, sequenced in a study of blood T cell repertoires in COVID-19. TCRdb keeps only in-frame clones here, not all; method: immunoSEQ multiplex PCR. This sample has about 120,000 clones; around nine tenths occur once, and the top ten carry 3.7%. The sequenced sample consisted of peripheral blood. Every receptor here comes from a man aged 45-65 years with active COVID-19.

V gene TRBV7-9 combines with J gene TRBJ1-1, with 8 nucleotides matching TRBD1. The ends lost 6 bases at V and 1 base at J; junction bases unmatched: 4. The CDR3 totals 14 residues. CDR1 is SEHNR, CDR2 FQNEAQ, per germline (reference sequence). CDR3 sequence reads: CASRYQGANTEAFF. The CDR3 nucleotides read TGTGCCAGCAGATACCAGGGGGCGAACACTGAAGCTTTCTTT.

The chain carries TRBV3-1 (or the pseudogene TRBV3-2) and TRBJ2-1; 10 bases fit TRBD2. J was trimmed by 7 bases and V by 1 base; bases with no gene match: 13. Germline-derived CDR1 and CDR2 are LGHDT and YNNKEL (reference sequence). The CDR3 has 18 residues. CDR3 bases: TGTGCCAGCAGCCAAGTCGCTAGCGGGAGTACAATTTGGAATGAGCAGTTCTTC. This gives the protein CASSQVASGSTIWNEQFF.

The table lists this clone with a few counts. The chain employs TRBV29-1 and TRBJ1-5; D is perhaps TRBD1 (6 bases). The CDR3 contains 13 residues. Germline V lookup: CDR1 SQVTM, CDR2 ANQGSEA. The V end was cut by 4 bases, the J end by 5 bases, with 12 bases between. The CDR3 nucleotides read TGCAGCGTTGCACAGGGACCCCATCAGCCCCAGCATTTT. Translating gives CSVAQGPHQPQHF.

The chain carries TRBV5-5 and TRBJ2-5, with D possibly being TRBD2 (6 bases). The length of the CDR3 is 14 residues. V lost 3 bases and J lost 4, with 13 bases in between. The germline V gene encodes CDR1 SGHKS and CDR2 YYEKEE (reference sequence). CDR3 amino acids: CASSWRGPGETQYF. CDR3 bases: TGTGCCAGCAGCTGGCGGGGACCCGGAGAGACCCAGTACTTC. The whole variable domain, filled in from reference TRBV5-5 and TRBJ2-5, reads DAGVTQSPTHLIKTRGQQVTLRCSPISGHKSVSWYQQVLGQGPQFIFQYYEKEERGRGNFPDRFSARQFPNYSSELNVNALLLGDSALYLCASSWRGPGETQYFGPGTRLLVL.

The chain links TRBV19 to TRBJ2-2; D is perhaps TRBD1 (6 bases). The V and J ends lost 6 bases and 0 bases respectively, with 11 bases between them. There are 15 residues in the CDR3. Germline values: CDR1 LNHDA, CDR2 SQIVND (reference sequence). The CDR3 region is CASRRTVANTGELFF. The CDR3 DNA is TGTGCCAGTAGGAGGACAGTTGCGAACACCGGGGAGCTGTTTTTT.

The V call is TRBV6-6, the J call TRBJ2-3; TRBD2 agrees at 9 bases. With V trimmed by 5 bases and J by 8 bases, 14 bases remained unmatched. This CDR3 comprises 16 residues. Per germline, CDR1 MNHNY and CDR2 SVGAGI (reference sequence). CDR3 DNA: TGTGCCAGCAGTCCCCGGGGGTCTAGCGGGACGGCTACGCAGTATTTT. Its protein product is CASSPRGSSGTATQYF.

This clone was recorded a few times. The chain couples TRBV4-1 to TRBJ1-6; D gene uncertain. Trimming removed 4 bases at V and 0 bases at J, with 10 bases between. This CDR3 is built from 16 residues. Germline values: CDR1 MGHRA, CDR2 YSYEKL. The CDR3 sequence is CASSLDTSSYNSPLHF. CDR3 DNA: TGCGCCAGCAGCCTAGACACCAGCTCCTATAATTCACCCCTCCACTTT.

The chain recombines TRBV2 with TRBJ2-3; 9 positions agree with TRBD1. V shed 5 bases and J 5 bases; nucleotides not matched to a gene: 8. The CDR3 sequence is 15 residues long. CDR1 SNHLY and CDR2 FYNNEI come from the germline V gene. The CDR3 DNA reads TGTGCCAGCAGTCCCGGGACAGGGTTCATAGATACGCAGTATTTT. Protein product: CASSPGTGFIDTQYF.

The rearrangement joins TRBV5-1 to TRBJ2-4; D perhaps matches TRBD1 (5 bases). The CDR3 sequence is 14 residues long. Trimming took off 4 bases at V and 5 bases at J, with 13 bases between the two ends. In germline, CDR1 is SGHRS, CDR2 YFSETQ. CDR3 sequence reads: CASSPSRAENIQYF. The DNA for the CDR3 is TGCGCCAGCAGCCCTTCCAGGGCGGAAAACATTCAGTACTTC.

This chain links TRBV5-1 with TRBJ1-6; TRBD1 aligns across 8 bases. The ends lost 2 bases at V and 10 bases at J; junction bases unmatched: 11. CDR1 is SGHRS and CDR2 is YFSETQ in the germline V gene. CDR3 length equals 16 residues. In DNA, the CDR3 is TGCGCCAGCAGCTTACTGACAGGGGATGAGGACTCACCCCTCCACTTT. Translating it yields CASSLLTGDEDSPLHF.

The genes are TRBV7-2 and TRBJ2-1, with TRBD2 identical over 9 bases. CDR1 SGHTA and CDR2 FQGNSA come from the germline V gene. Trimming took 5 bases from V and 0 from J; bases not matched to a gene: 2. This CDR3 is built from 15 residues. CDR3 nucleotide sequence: TGTGCCAGCAGCATACTAGCGGGCTCCTACAATGAGCAGTTCTTC. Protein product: CASSILAGSYNEQFF.

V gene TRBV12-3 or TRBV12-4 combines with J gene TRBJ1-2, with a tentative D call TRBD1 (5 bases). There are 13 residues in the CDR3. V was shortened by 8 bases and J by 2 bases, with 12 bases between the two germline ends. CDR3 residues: CASSLGPNYGYTF. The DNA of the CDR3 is TGTGCCAGCTCCTTGGGGCCGAACTATGGCTACACCTTC.